Following are 22 T cell receptor beta chains from one sample sequenced in a study of CD8 T cells in Susac syndrome. RNA was extracted with the RNeasy kit, and a quantity of 0.5 to 1 ug was reverse transcribed using random hexamers. TCRdb reprocessed the immunoSEQ multiplex PCR reads with MiXCR, giving one entry per CDR3 protein. The table has 120,000 or so distinct CDR3 sequences, roughly 95% seen once; the top ten hold approximately 0.12%. The sample was CD4+ T cells from PBMCs. The receptors originated from a human donor in good health.

The genes are TRBV5-1 and TRBJ2-5; 8 bases line up with TRBD1. Germline V CDR1 and CDR2: SGHRS, YFSETQ. CDR3 length equals 16 residues. V shed 0 bases and J 6 bases; nucleotides not matched to a gene: 10. The CDR3 sequence: CASSLAPTGVRKTQYF. CDR3 sequence (DNA): TGCGCCAGCAGCTTGGCCCCGACAGGGGTTCGAAAGACCCAGTACTTC.

The chain uses TRBV20-1 and TRBJ1-2; 7 bases align to TRBD1. Looked up from germline, CDR1 is DFQATT and CDR2 is SNEGSKA (reference sequence). V was clipped by 3 bases and J by 2 bases; unmatched bases: 3. The CDR3 spans 13 residues. CDR3: CSASEDRNYGYTF. The CDR3 region has the DNA TGCAGTGCTAGTGAGGACAGGAACTATGGCTACACCTTC.

The chain employs TRBV29-1 and TRBJ1-1, with TRBD1 identical over 7 bases. Unmatched junction bases numbered 5, after V lost 3 bases and J lost 4 bases. The CDR3 is made up of 13 amino acids. Looked up from germline, CDR1 is SQVTM and CDR2 is ANQGSEA. Written as DNA, the CDR3 is TGCAGCGTTGAGAACAGGGGTTCCACTGAAGCTTTCTTT. It is translated as CSVENRGSTEAFF.

The chain joins TRBV28 to TRBJ2-3, with 7 bases aligning to TRBD2. With 6 bases clipped from V and 3 bases from J, the junction kept 0 bases outside the gene matches. The CDR3 extends over 12 amino acids. Per germline, CDR1 MDHEN and CDR2 SYDVKM. The CDR3 DNA follows: TGTGCCAGCAGAGCGGGGACAGATACGCAGTATTTT. Amino acid sequence: CASRAGTDTQYF.

The sample holds one count of this clonotype. The V and J genes are TRBV6-5 and TRBJ2-1; D call uncertain. CDR1 and CDR2 (germline): MNHEY, SVGAGI. The CDR3 is made up of 14 amino acids. V gave up 2 bases and J gave up 1 base, with 6 bases separating them. The CDR3 protein is CASSYGRSYNEQFF. In DNA form, the CDR3 reads TGTGCCAGCAGTTACGGCCGGTCCTACAATGAGCAGTTCTTC.

The V gene is TRBV4-1, the J gene TRBJ2-7; D unresolved. Per germline, CDR1 MGHRA and CDR2 YSYEKL. The CDR3 sequence is 12 residues long. V dropped 0 bases and J dropped 9 bases, with 9 bases sitting between them. This chain's CDR3 is CASSQDLGRQYF. CDR3 in DNA: TGCGCCAGCAGCCAAGATCTTGGCCGGCAGTACTTC.

V gene TRBV20-1 combines with J gene TRBJ1-2, with D possibly matching TRBD1 (5 bases). Germline CDR1 DFQATT, CDR2 SNEGSKA (reference sequence). The CDR3 consists of 15 residues. Trimming removed 0 bases at V and 4 bases at J, with 15 bases between. The CDR3 reads CSARDQTAGSYGYTF. CDR3 DNA: TGCAGTGCTAGAGATCAGACCGCAGGGTCCTATGGCTACACCTTC.

The genes are TRBV7-9 and TRBJ2-7; D ambiguous. Germline CDR1 SEHNR, CDR2 FQNEAQ (reference sequence). V was pared by 5 bases and J by 2 bases, with 10 bases between. The CDR3 is 13 amino acids. The CDR3 sequence is CASSPAVTYEQYF. The DNA of the CDR3 is TGTGCCAGCAGCCCCGCAGTAACCTACGAGCAGTACTTC.

The chain employs TRBV7-2 and TRBJ2-5; 9 nucleotides agree with TRBD2. The CDR3 loop spans 16 amino acids. With 3 bases clipped from V and 5 bases from J, the junction kept 10 bases outside the gene matches. The germline gives CDR1 SGHTA, CDR2 FQGNSA. CDR3 amino acids: CASSLGGRALRETQYF. The CDR3 DNA is TGTGCCAGCAGCTTGGGCGGGAGGGCCCTCCGGGAGACCCAGTACTTC.

The CDR3 sequence: CASSLTGPTEAFF. The CDR3 DNA reads as TGTGCCAGCAGTCTGACAGGGCCAACTGAAGCTTTCTTT. The rearrangement joins TRBV2 to TRBJ1-1, with TRBD1 matching over 7 bases. Per germline, CDR1 SNHLY and CDR2 FYNNEI. The CDR3 has 13 residues. After removal of 5 bases from V and 5 bases from J, the junction contained 5 bases not matched to a gene.

The chain couples TRBV3-1 to TRBJ2-1, with 16 bases fitting TRBD2. CDR1 and CDR2 from the germline V gene are LGHDT and YNNKEL (reference sequence). CDR3 length equals 17 residues. The V and J ends lost 4 bases and 7 bases, in that order; junction bases with no gene match: 7. Written as DNA, the CDR3 is TGTGCCAGCAGCCGAATGGGGGGACTAGCGGGGGGGAATGAGCAGTTCTTC. This encodes CASSRMGGLAGGNEQFF.

The chain recombines TRBV20-1 with TRBJ1-1; D remains ambiguous. Germline V gene data show CDR1 as DFQATT and CDR2 as SNEGSKA (reference sequence). There are 13 residues in the CDR3. The germline V and J ends were trimmed by 3 bases and 4 bases, with 12 bases remaining between them. Here the CDR3 reads CSARMGFSTEAFF. DNA for the CDR3: TGCAGTGCTAGGATGGGGTTTAGCACTGAAGCTTTCTTT.

The chain uses TRBV5-1 and TRBJ2-6; the D is unclear. The V end was cut by 9 bases, the J end by 0 bases, with 10 bases between. Germline V lookup: CDR1 SGHRS, CDR2 YFSETQ. The CDR3 contains 14 residues. The CDR3 protein is CATSSTSGANVLTF. CDR3 nucleotides: TGCGCCACCTCATCGACCTCTGGGGCCAACGTCCTGACTTTC.

The chain is built from TRBV10-3 and TRBJ1-4; D perhaps matches TRBD1 (5 bases). V lost 1 base and J lost 8, with 14 bases in between. Germline V CDR1 and CDR2: ENHRY, SYGVKD. The CDR3 extends over 15 amino acids. DNA for the CDR3: TGTGCCATCAGTGAGTTTGGGACCAGCCCCGAAAAACTGTTTTTT. Translated, it gives CAISEFGTSPEKLFF.

The chain recombines TRBV5-4 with TRBJ1-1; D uncertain. The length of the CDR3 is 14 residues. Germline V gene data show CDR1 as SGHNT and CDR2 as YYREEE (reference sequence). Trimming left V 4 bases short and J 0 bases short, with 10 bases between. The CDR3 reads CASSPDTMNTEAFF. The DNA for the CDR3 is TGTGCCAGCAGCCCAGACACGATGAACACTGAAGCTTTCTTT.

This chain connects TRBV5-1 to TRBJ1-5; 7 bases are a match to TRBD1. This CDR3 spans 15 amino acids. CDR1 is SGHRS and CDR2 is YFSETQ in the germline V gene. Trimming cost V 4 bases and J 1 base; bases outside gene matches: 5. The DNA for the CDR3 is TGCGCCAGCAGCGAGACAGGGTCGAGCAATCAGCCCCAGCATTTT. Translating it yields CASSETGSSNQPQHF.

This chain uses TRBV7-9 with TRBJ2-1; 9 bases are shared with TRBD2. The CDR3 runs to 15 residues. CDR1 and CDR2 from the germline V gene are SEHNR and FQNEAQ (reference sequence). After removal of 5 bases from V and 4 bases from J, the junction contained 6 bases not matched to a gene. CDR3 in DNA: TGTGCCAGCAGCCGCCTAGCGGGACGATACAATGAGCAGTTCTTC. As protein: CASSRLAGRYNEQFF.

This rearrangement joins TRBV12-3 or TRBV12-4 to TRBJ1-5, with 8 nucleotides matching TRBD1. The V gene end was trimmed by 5 bases and the J gene end by 3 bases; junction bases not matched to a gene: 3. The CDR3 contains 14 residues. The CDR3 DNA sequence: TGTGCCAGCAGTACAGGGGGGTACAATCAGCCCCAGCATTTT. This encodes CASSTGGYNQPQHF.

The chain joins TRBV6-6 to TRBJ2-5, with a tentative D call TRBD2 (6 bases). V was shortened by 8 bases and J by 7 bases, with 20 bases between the two germline ends. CDR3 length: 14 residues. Germline CDR1 and CDR2: MNHNY and SVGAGI (reference sequence). The CDR3 protein is CASRWREAGRTQYF. The CDR3 DNA is TGTGCCAGCCGGTGGAGGGAGGCGGGTAGGACCCAGTACTTC.

CDR3 loop: CASSQRKGELFF. The CDR3 coding sequence is TGTGCCAGCAGCCAAAGGAAGGGGGAACTGTTTTTT. The rearrangement links TRBV2 to TRBJ1-4, with D perhaps matching TRBD1 (6 bases). V lost 6 bases and J lost 12, with 14 bases in between. The germline gives CDR1 SNHLY, CDR2 FYNNEI. The CDR3 runs 12 residues. The whole variable domain, filled in from reference TRBV2 and TRBJ1-4, reads EPEVTQTPSHQVTQMGQEVILRCVPISNHLYFYWYRQILGQKVEFLVSFYNNEISEKSEIFDDQFSVERPDGSNFTLKIRSTKLEDSAMYFCASSQRKGELFFGSGTQLSVL.

The chain links TRBV18 to TRBJ1-2; TRBD1 matches 8 bases. In germline, CDR1 is KGHSH, CDR2 LQKENI. Trimming at V came to 3 bases and at J to 8 bases, leaving 8 bases not matched to a gene. CDR3 size: 14 residues. CDR3 DNA sequence: TGTGCCAGCTCACCCGACAGGGGAAGAACGGGCTACACCTTC. Residues: CASSPDRGRTGYTF. The full variable domain, with the rest looked up from reference TRBV18 and TRBJ1-2, is NAGVMQNPRHLVRRRGQEARLRCSPMKGHSHVYWYRQLPEEGLKFMVYLQKENIIDESGMPKERFSAEFPKEGPSILRIQQVVRGDSAAYFCASSPDRGRTGYTFGSGTRLTVV.

The V call is TRBV12-3 or TRBV12-4, the J call TRBJ1-2; D gene unclear. V lost 4 bases and J lost 3, with 9 bases in between. The CDR3 runs to 13 residues. CDR3 sequence: CASSSREDYGYTF. DNA of the CDR3: TGTGCCAGCAGTTCGAGGGAGGACTATGGCTACACCTTC.